What follows are 20 T cell receptor beta chains derived from one specimen sequenced in a study of blood T cells in healthy people across ages. A sample-barcoded 5' primer and a J-beta primer mix were used in a second PCR of about 7 to 12 cycles. Each CDR3 protein is one row after TCRdb ran MiXCR on the 5' RACE reads. The repertoire consists of about 580,000 distinct CDR3 sequences, with 40% to 55% occurring once and the leading ten covering 20% to 25%. Sequences were obtained from blood. These receptors were obtained from a man at least 80 years old in good health.

For this clonotype: The junction departs from the called germline gene at one end, perhaps through a read error. This chain connects TRBV6-5 to TRBJ2-7; D not certain. The CDR3 contains 15 residues. Germline CDR1 MNHEY, CDR2 SVGAGI. CDR3 DNA sequence: TGCGTCAGCAGTTACACCCCGACATCCAGCTACGAGCAGTACTTC. Protein: CVSSYTPTSSYEQYF.

This clonotype was seen a few times. The rearrangement joins TRBV28 to TRBJ1-2; 7 nucleotides line up with TRBD1. The CDR3 is 14 residues long. Trimming at V came to 11 bases and at J to 4 bases, leaving 13 bases not matched to a gene. Looked up from germline, CDR1 is MDHEN and CDR2 is SYDVKM. The CDR3 DNA is TGTGCCTCTGGGACAGCGGCAGCCCTCTATGGCTACACCTTC. It encodes CASGTAAALYGYTF.

In this sample, this clonotype turned up many times. The chain carries TRBV6-5 and TRBJ2-6, with D perhaps matching TRBD2 (5 bases). The germline CDR1 and CDR2 sequences are MNHEY and SVGAGI. The CDR3 runs to 17 residues. The V end was cut by 6 bases, the J end by 0 bases, with 15 bases between. Written as DNA, the CDR3 is TGTGCCAGCAGCAATATCGCTAGCAGCTCTGGGGCCAACGTCCTGACTTTC. Protein product: CASSNIASSSGANVLTF.

Only a few counts were recorded for this clonotype. V usage is TRBV20-1 and J usage is TRBJ1-4; TRBD1 is a possible D gene (5 bases). CDR1 and CDR2 from the germline V gene are DFQATT and SNEGSKA (reference sequence). The ends were cut back, 4 bases at V and 8 bases at J, with 14 bases in the middle. This CDR3 is 13 amino acids long. The CDR3 DNA reads TGCAGTGCTACACGGACCGGACAAGAAAAACTGTTTTTT. It specifies CSATRTGQEKLFF.

This chain links TRBV5-1 with TRBJ2-1; 11 bases are a match to TRBD2. This CDR3 has 14 amino acids. Germline-derived CDR1 and CDR2 are SGHRS and YFSETQ. V gave up 4 bases and J gave up 5 bases; unmatched junction bases: 2. CDR3 DNA sequence: TGCGCCAGCAGCAAGACTAGCGGGGACAATGAGCAGTTCTTC. It codes for CASSKTSGDNEQFF.

V is TRBV7-8 and J is TRBJ2-3, with D possibly TRBD1 on 5 matching bases. This CDR3 region has 14 residues. Trimming removed 3 bases from V and 8 bases from J, with 15 bases in between. Germline V gene data show CDR1 as SGHVS and CDR2 as FQNEAQ. CDR3 residues: CASSLVGLGGTQYF. CDR3 nucleotides: TGTGCCAGCAGCTTGGTGGGGCTTGGCGGTACGCAGTATTTT.

This clonotype was recorded only once. In nucleotides, the CDR3 is TGCGCCAGCAGGAGGTACAGTTCCCAAGAGACCCAGTACTTC. Translation: CASRRYSSQETQYF. The chain couples TRBV5-1 to TRBJ2-5, with D unclear. This CDR3 has 14 amino acids. V was trimmed by 5 bases and J by 1 base, leaving 12 bases between them. Per germline, CDR1 SGHRS and CDR2 YFSETQ.

This clonotype was counted only a few times. The chain links TRBV6-6 to TRBJ1-1; tentatively, D is TRBD1 (5 bases). V lost 3 bases and J lost 3, with 14 bases in between. This CDR3 is built from 15 residues. Germline loops: CDR1 MNHNY, CDR2 SVGAGI (reference sequence). The CDR3 loop is CASSYVGEGYTEAFF. CDR3 nucleotides: TGTGCCAGCAGTTATGTAGGGGAGGGGTACACTGAAGCTTTCTTT.

This clonotype was counted between two and nine times. The chain joins TRBV20-1 to TRBJ1-1; no firm D call. The ends were cut back, 3 bases at V and 6 bases at J, with 11 bases in the middle. The germline gives CDR1 DFQATT, CDR2 SNEGSKA (reference sequence). The CDR3 sequence is 12 residues long. Here the CDR3 DNA reads TGCAGTGCTAGGAGCCAGGCGGCTGAAGCTTTCTTT. Translation: CSARSQAAEAFF.

This clonotype was detected many times. The V and J genes are TRBV7-9 and TRBJ1-1, with D possibly TRBD1 on 6 matching bases. The germline V and J ends were trimmed by 3 bases and 0 bases, with 17 bases remaining between them. The CDR3 is 17 amino acids. CDR1 and CDR2 (germline): SEHNR, FQNEAQ (reference sequence). The DNA of the CDR3 is TGTGCCAGCAGCTTCCTCCCGGGACACTTAATGAACACTGAAGCTTTCTTT. Translation: CASSFLPGHLMNTEAFF.

This chain connects TRBV5-1 to TRBJ2-2; possible D gene TRBD2, 6 bases. The V gene lost 4 bases and the J gene lost 8 bases, with 15 bases spanning the gap. The CDR3 is 14 amino acids. The germline gives CDR1 SGHRS, CDR2 YFSETQ. The CDR3 here is CASSKFSGSGELFF. The CDR3 coding sequence is TGCGCCAGCAGCAAATTTAGCGGCTCGGGGGAGCTGTTTTTT.

V and J are TRBV10-3 and TRBJ2-7; possible D gene TRBD1, 6 bases. Germline V gene lookup returns CDR1 ENHRY and CDR2 SYGVKD. V shed 3 bases and J shed 1 base, with 13 bases lying between them. The CDR3 totals 15 residues. CDR3 sequence reads: CAISDSGDRSYEQYF. In DNA, the CDR3 is TGTGCCATCAGTGATTCCGGTGACAGGTCCTACGAGCAGTACTTC.

V and J are TRBV7-2 and TRBJ1-2; no clear D gene. This CDR3 spans 14 amino acids. V lost 5 bases and J lost 4, with 14 bases in between. Germline CDR1 SGHTA, CDR2 FQGNSA. CDR3 region: CASSLDSGIYGYTF. In DNA form, the CDR3 reads TGTGCCAGCAGCCTCGACTCGGGGATCTATGGCTACACCTTC.

The rearrangement joins TRBV18 to TRBJ2-1; TRBD2 aligns across 14 bases. Germline CDR1 and CDR2: KGHSH and LQKENI. The CDR3 consists of 18 residues. The ends lost 6 bases at V and 7 bases at J; junction bases unmatched: 14. CDR3 nucleotide sequence: TGTGCCAGCTCTATAAGTCCCGGGACTAGCGGGAGTCGGAATGAGCAGTTCTTC. It specifies CASSISPGTSGSRNEQFF.

This chain connects TRBV12-3 or TRBV12-4 to TRBJ2-1; a possible D gene is TRBD1 (6 bases). This CDR3 is 14 amino acids long. Trimming cost V 3 bases and J 5 bases, with 11 bases left between them. CDR3 amino acids: CASSFSGHDNEQFF. The CDR3 DNA reads as TGTGCCAGCAGTTTTTCGGGACACGACAATGAGCAGTTCTTC.

The chain links TRBV7-2 to TRBJ2-7; TRBD2 aligns across 13 bases. The CDR3 runs to 16 residues. The V gene end was trimmed by 1 base and the J gene end by 4 bases; junction bases not matched to a gene: 4. Germline V lookup: CDR1 SGHTA, CDR2 FQGNSA. In DNA, the CDR3 is TGTGCCAGCAGCTTAGACGGGACTAGCGGGATATACGAGCAGTACTTC. Its protein product is CASSLDGTSGIYEQYF. The full variable domain, completed using reference TRBV7-2 and TRBJ2-7, is GAGVSQSPSNKVTEKGKDVELRCDPISGHTALYWYRQSLGQGLEFLIYFQGNSAPDKSGLPSDRFSAERTGGSVSTLTIQRTQQEDSAVYLCASSLDGTSGIYEQYFGPGTRLTVT.

This clonotype was seen only once. The CDR3 nucleotides read TGTGCCAGCATTAGGGACAGGACTTACCAAGAGACCCAGTACTTC. This codes for CASIRDRTYQETQYF. This rearrangement joins TRBV2 to TRBJ2-7; 8 bases are a match to TRBD1. TRBJ2-5 explains the end of the DNA better; the J call may be wrong. This CDR3 has 15 amino acids. Germline CDR1 is SNHLY and CDR2 is FYNNEI.

The chain links TRBV15 to TRBJ2-1, with TRBD2 identical over 10 bases. CDR3 size: 15 residues. CDR1 and CDR2 from the germline V gene are LNHNV and YYDKDF (reference sequence). Germline trimming cut 0 bases from V and 9 bases from J; bases unmatched to any gene: 5. The CDR3 region has the DNA TGTGCCACCAGCAGAGATCCTAGCGGGAGAACTGAGCAGTTCTTC. It encodes CATSRDPSGRTEQFF.

This clonotype was counted a few times. The chain recombines TRBV27 with TRBJ2-7; D remains unclear. The germline V gene has CDR1 MNHEY and CDR2 SMNVEV (reference sequence). The CDR3 sequence is 13 residues long. Deletions cut 7 bases from V and 0 bases from J, with 10 bases between. The CDR3, as DNA: TGTGCCAGCACCCACGGTACCTCCTACGAGCAGTACTTC. It yields the protein CASTHGTSYEQYF.

J is TRBJ2-5 and V is TRBV4-3; TRBD1 matches 7 bases. There are 16 residues in the CDR3. In germline, CDR1 is LGHNA, CDR2 YSLEER. J lost 11 bases, V lost 0 bases, and 15 bases had no gene match. The CDR3 region has the DNA TGCGCCAGCAGCCAAGATGCCGGGACAGACTCGAATGAGCAGTACTTC. As protein: CASSQDAGTDSNEQYF.